These 18 T cell receptor beta chains were sequenced from one sample in a study of regulatory T cells in long-lasting Graves disease. TCR beta libraries were built with iRepertoire HTBI primers and Arm-PCR of CDR3 regions. TCRdb independently ran MiXCR on the multiplex PCR reads; one entry per CDR3 protein. Counted here are around 400,000 distinct CDR3 sequences, 20% to 25% occurring once; the ten biggest clones make up over 11%. Time point given: persistent/refractory GD, antithyroid drugs over 5 years with positive TRAb. The TCR library was made from RNA extracted from PBMCs. This specimen consisted of peripheral blood mononuclear cells (PBMCs), obtained when the disease was refractory, from a patient treated with antithyroid drugs. These receptors came from a female donor with Graves disease.

In its sample, this clonotype was seen many times. The chain joins TRBV3-1 to TRBJ1-2; D remains ambiguous. Germline CDR1 LGHDT, CDR2 YNNKEL (reference sequence). CDR3 size: 13 residues. V was clipped by 1 base and J by 8 bases, with 11 bases between them. As DNA, the CDR3 is TGTGCCAGCAGCCAAGTGTCAGGATGGGGCTACACCTTC. It translates to CASSQVSGWGYTF.

This clonotype was found once. The chain uses TRBV28 and TRBJ1-2, with no clear D. The germline CDR1 and CDR2 sequences are MDHEN and SYDVKM. The CDR3 runs to 13 residues. The V and J ends lost 3 bases and 7 bases respectively, with 12 bases between them. Written as DNA, the CDR3 is TGTGCCAGCAGTTTGATGTCCTCTCCTGGCTACACCTTC. Encoded protein: CASSLMSSPGYTF.

This clonotype came up once. The chain carries TRBV11-2 and TRBJ1-2; TRBD1 matches at 8 bases. The V segment lost 5 bases and the J segment 3 bases; nucleotides outside the gene matches: 5. Germline assignment: CDR1 SGHAT and CDR2 FQNNGV. The CDR3 has 14 residues. CDR3 nucleotide sequence: TGTGCCAGCAGCATGATACAGGGGGACTATGGCTACACCTTC. Amino acids: CASSMIQGDYGYTF.

This clonotype came up many times. One end of the junction is discordant with germline, which a read error may explain. This chain uses TRBV11-3 with TRBJ1-2; D unresolved. This CDR3 has 14 amino acids. Germline V CDR1 and CDR2: SGHNT, YENEEA. The CDR3 is CASSRSVQSGRLHF. CDR3 sequence (DNA): TGTGCCAGCAGCCGCTCAGTGCAATCGGGAAGACTACACTTC.

J is TRBJ1-1 and V is TRBV6-1; a possible D gene is TRBD1 (5 bases). V was shortened by 2 bases and J by 5 bases, with 15 bases between the two germline ends. CDR3 size: 15 residues. Germline V gene lookup returns CDR1 MNHNS and CDR2 SASEGT. The CDR3 loop is CASSETGWEGTEAFF. For the CDR3, the DNA is TGTGCCAGCAGTGAAACTGGGTGGGAGGGGACTGAAGCTTTCTTT.

The genes are TRBV28 and TRBJ2-7; 13 bases are shared with TRBD2. Germline V gene data show CDR1 as MDHEN and CDR2 as SYDVKM. This CDR3 contains 17 residues. V was pared by 5 bases and J by 1 base, with 8 bases of the junction left unmatched. CDR3 nucleotides: TGTGCCAGCAGTACCCGGACTAGCGGGGGCTCATCCTACGAGCAGTACTTC. Translation: CASSTRTSGGSSYEQYF.

The chain links TRBV6-2 or TRBV6-3 to TRBJ1-1; D remains unclear. Deletions cut 2 bases from V and 2 bases from J, with 12 bases between. The CDR3 has 15 amino acids. Looked up from germline, CDR1 is MNHEY and CDR2 is SVGEGT. The CDR3 loop is CASSYPQAANTEAFF. For the CDR3, the DNA is TGTGCCAGCAGTTACCCGCAGGCCGCTAACACTGAAGCTTTCTTT.

The chain is built from TRBV20-1 and TRBJ1-6; TRBD1 agrees at 11 bases. The CDR3 is made up of 14 amino acids. Trimming at V came to 5 bases and at J to 8 bases, leaving 5 bases not matched to a gene. Germline V lookup: CDR1 DFQATT, CDR2 SNEGSKA (reference sequence). CDR3: CSAGGQGAYSPLHF. CDR3 nucleotides: TGCAGTGCTGGAGGACAGGGGGCTTATTCACCCCTCCACTTT.

The V call is TRBV3-1, the J call TRBJ2-7; 10 bases are shared with TRBD1. J lost 7 bases, V lost 6 bases, and 6 bases had no gene match. Germline CDR1 reads LGHDT; CDR2 reads YNNKEL (reference sequence). This CDR3 has 13 residues. The CDR3 here is CASRRRDRGEQYF. As DNA, the CDR3 is TGTGCCAGCAGGCGCCGGGACAGGGGAGAGCAGTACTTC.

The sample holds many counts of this clonotype. The chain recombines TRBV12-3 or TRBV12-4 with TRBJ2-2; 14 nucleotides match TRBD2. This CDR3 region has 17 residues. V lost 8 bases and J lost 5; bases outside the gene matches: 10. CDR3 amino acids: CASDLRTSGRRTGELFF. CDR3 DNA sequence: TGTGCCAGCGACCTCCGGACTAGCGGGAGGCGGACCGGGGAGCTGTTTTTT.

The sample holds many counts of this clonotype. The V and J genes are TRBV6-1 and TRBJ1-2, with D tentatively TRBD1 (6 bases). Trimming pared 7 bases from V and 4 bases from J, leaving 7 bases between. From germline, CDR1 is MNHNS and CDR2 SASEGT. This CDR3 contains 11 residues. CDR3 coding DNA: TGTGCCAGCACACAGGGCTATGGCTACACCTTC. The encoded protein is CASTQGYGYTF.

In DNA form, the CDR3 reads TGTGCCAGCAGCCCAGGGACTAGCGAGGCAGATACGCAGTATTTT. Amino acids: CASSPGTSEADTQYF. The chain recombines TRBV7-3 with TRBJ2-3; 10 bases fit TRBD2. In germline, CDR1 is SGHTA, CDR2 FQGTGA. The CDR3 sequence is 15 residues long. The trim removed 5 bases at V and 4 bases at J, leaving 6 bases unmatched.

The chain uses TRBV5-8 and TRBJ1-2; 8 bases align to TRBD1. The CDR3 runs 14 residues. V gave up 4 bases and J gave up 6 bases; unmatched junction bases: 8. The germline V gene encodes CDR1 SGHTS and CDR2 YDEGEE. For the CDR3, the DNA is TGTGCCAGCAGCCCGGAGACAGGGGTCGATGGCTACACCTTC. Residues: CASSPETGVDGYTF.

The chain couples TRBV7-9 to TRBJ2-3; D gene ambiguous. This CDR3 is built from 16 residues. Trimming left V 1 base short and J 2 bases short, with 13 bases between. Germline lookup yields CDR1 SEHNR and CDR2 FQNEAQ (reference sequence). The CDR3 protein is CASSLGVPSNTDTQYF. The CDR3 nucleotides read TGTGCCAGCAGCTTAGGGGTCCCGAGTAACACAGATACGCAGTATTTT.

This clonotype was recorded a few times. This chain links TRBV24-1 with TRBJ2-3, with D unresolved. From germline, CDR1 is KGHDR and CDR2 SFDVKD. The CDR3 contains 12 residues. With 2 bases removed from V and 3 bases from J, the gap between germline ends came to 2 bases. This CDR3 reads CATSDSTDTQYF. CDR3 DNA sequence: TGTGCCACCAGTGATTCAACAGATACGCAGTATTTT.

A few counts support this clonotype. J is TRBJ1-5 and V is TRBV12-3 or TRBV12-4, with unresolved D. This CDR3 region has 17 residues. Trimming removed 0 bases from V and 2 bases from J, with 14 bases in between. The chain's CDR3 is CASSLAPPGSGNQPQHF. Written as DNA, the CDR3 is TGTGCCAGCAGTTTAGCTCCCCCGGGAAGCGGCAATCAGCCCCAGCATTTT.

At least ten counts were recorded for this clonotype. The chain has TRBV28 and TRBJ2-2; 8 bases map to TRBD2. The J segment lost 4 bases and the V segment lost 6 bases, leaving 10 bases of the junction unmatched. Germline V gene data show CDR1 as MDHEN and CDR2 as SYDVKM. The CDR3 is made up of 16 amino acids. The CDR3 sequence is CASSSRAGAVTGELFF. CDR3 nucleotide sequence: TGTGCCAGCAGCTCCCGAGCGGGGGCTGTCACCGGGGAGCTGTTTTTT.

This clonotype came up many times. This may be a read error: a much more frequent sequence differs by one nucleotide. The J gene is TRBJ1-1, the V gene TRBV28; D is unresolved. The CDR3 loop spans 12 amino acids. V was shortened by 4 bases and J by 1 base, with 4 bases between the two germline ends. CDR1 and CDR2 (germline): MDHEN, SYDVKM. CDR3 sequence reads: CASSWGNTEAFF. The CDR3, as DNA: TGTGCCAGCAGTTGGGGGAACACTGAAGCTTTCTTT. Drawing the rest from reference TRBV28 and TRBJ1-1, the complete variable domain is DVKVTQSSRYLVKRTGEKVFLECVQDMDHENMFWYRQDPGLGLRLIYFSYDVKMKEKGDIPEGYSVSREKKERFSLILESASTNQTSMYLCASSWGNTEAFFGQGTRLTVV.